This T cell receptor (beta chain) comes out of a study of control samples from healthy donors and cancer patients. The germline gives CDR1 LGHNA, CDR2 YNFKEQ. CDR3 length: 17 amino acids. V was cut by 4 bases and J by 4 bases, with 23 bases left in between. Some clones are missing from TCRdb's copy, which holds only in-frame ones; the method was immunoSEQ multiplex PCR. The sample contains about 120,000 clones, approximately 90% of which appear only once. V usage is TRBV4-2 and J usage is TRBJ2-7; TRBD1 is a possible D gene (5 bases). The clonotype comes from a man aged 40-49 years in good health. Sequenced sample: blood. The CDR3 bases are TGTGCCAGCAGCCCAGATTTGGACAAAGGGCCCTCATACGAGCAGTACTTC. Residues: CASSPDLDKGPSYEQYF.